Listed below are T cell receptor beta chains from one sample, sequenced in a study of cytomegalovirus exposure and HLA in healthy donors. Libraries were prepared by immunoSEQ multiplex PCR; TCRdb keeps only in-frame clonotypes and omits some of them. The sample data list some 120,000 clones. Sequenced input: PBMCs. These receptors were collected from a woman aged 55-70 years in good health and CMV-seronegative. The CDR3 runs from the conserved cysteine through the conserved F or W. The D gene is left open where the match is weak.

j_gene,d_gene,v_gene,CDR3aa,CDR3nt
TRBJ2-5,NA,TRBV7-9,CASSLGLGGTQYF,TGTGCCAGCAGCCTCGGCCTCGGGGGGACCCAGTACTTC
TRBJ1-5,NA,TRBV6-5,CASSYDGQLNQPQHF,TGTGCCAGCAGTTACGACGGACAGCTAAATCAGCCCCAGCATTTT
TRBJ1-1,TRBD1,TRBV5-1,CASSLVVGGDAEAFF,TGCGCCAGCAGCTTGGTTGTAGGGGGCGACGCTGAAGCTTTCTTT
TRBJ2-1,TRBD2,TRBV5-1,CASSQQWGGSTHEQFF,TGCGCCAGCAGCCAGCAATGGGGCGGGAGTACCCATGAGCAGTTCTTC
TRBJ1-5,TRBD1,TRBV28,CASSSPSGQGYNQPQHF,TGTGCCAGCAGTTCCCCTTCGGGACAGGGCTACAATCAGCCCCAGCATTTT
TRBJ2-2,NA,TRBV7-9,CASSLVTGLTGELFF,TGTGCCAGCAGCTTAGTGACGGGGTTAACCGGGGAGCTGTTTTTT
TRBJ1-3,TRBD1,TRBV28,CASSFPAGTVGNTIYF,TGTGCCAGCAGTTTTCCGGCAGGGACAGTTGGAAACACCATATATTTT
TRBJ2-1,TRBD1,TRBV25-1,CASGFRDRQFF,TGTGCCAGCGGCTTCCGGGACAGGCAGTTCTTC
TRBJ2-1,TRBD2,TRBV7-8,CASSLARDYPTNVNEQFF,TGTGCCAGCAGCTTAGCGAGGGACTATCCTACAAATGTGAATGAGCAGTTCTTC
TRBJ1-4,NA,TRBV5-1,CASSLNGATNEKLFF,TGCGCCAGCAGCTTAAACGGTGCAACTAATGAAAAACTGTTTTTT
TRBJ2-7,NA,TRBV28,CASSYSYEQYF,TGTGCCAGCAGCTACTCCTACGAGCAGTACTTC
TRBJ2-3,NA,TRBV28,CASSSGVSTDTQYF,TGTGCCAGCAGTTCGGGGGTAAGCACAGATACGCAGTATTTT
TRBJ2-2,TRBD2,TRBV9,CASSVGMSGTNTGELFF,TGTGCCAGCAGCGTAGGGATGAGCGGGACGAACACCGGGGAGCTGTTTTTT
TRBJ2-1,TRBD1,TRBV10-1,CASSEVQGVGYEQFF,TGCGCCAGCAGCGAGGTACAGGGGGTCGGGTATGAGCAGTTCTTC
TRBJ1-5,NA,TRBV15,CATRGTGDSNQPQHF,TGTGCCACCCGGGGGACGGGGGATAGCAATCAGCCCCAGCATTTT
TRBJ2-6,NA,TRBV5-1,CASSSRSGANVLTF,TGCGCCAGCAGCTCCCGCTCTGGGGCCAACGTCCTGACTTTC
TRBJ1-2,NA,TRBV28,CASSVPLSGYGYTF,TGTGCCAGCAGCGTCCCCCTGAGCGGCTATGGCTACACCTTC
TRBJ1-4,TRBD1,TRBV5-1,CASSPGTAASSEKLFF,TGCGCCAGCAGCCCGGGGACAGCCGCCTCCTCCGAAAAACTGTTTTTT
TRBJ2-4,TRBD1,TRBV7-9,CASSHLTGDAAFQYF,TGTGCCAGCAGTCATCTGACAGGGGACGCAGCCTTTCAGTACTTC
TRBJ2-5,TRBD2,TRBV28,CASSFEASRGGLRWETQYF,TGTGCCAGCAGTTTTGAGGCGTCGCGGGGGGGCTTGCGTTGGGAGACCCAGTACTTC
TRBJ2-1,TRBD2,TRBV5-8,CASSRSGSSYNEQFF,TGTGCCAGCAGTCGTAGCGGGAGCTCCTACAATGAGCAGTTCTTC
TRBJ1-5,NA,TRBV6-1,CASSENRNSNQPQHF,TGTGCCAGCAGTGAAAACAGGAATAGCAATCAGCCCCAGCATTTT
TRBJ2-7,NA,TRBV6-5,CASSYSLNSPYEQYF,TGTGCCAGCAGTTACTCTCTCAACAGTCCCTACGAGCAGTACTTC
TRBJ1-2,TRBD1,TRBV5-4,CASSLQGAGYGYTF,TGTGCCAGCAGCTTACAGGGGGCAGGCTATGGCTACACCTTC
TRBJ2-7,TRBD2,TRBV15,CATSTARGARRDYEQYF,TGTGCCACCAGCACAGCGCGGGGGGCAAGAAGGGACTACGAGCAGTACTTC
TRBJ2-1,TRBD2,TRBV28,CASSLAAGGVYNEQFF,TGTGCCAGCAGTTTAGCGGCGGGAGGCGTGTACAATGAGCAGTTCTTC
TRBJ2-7,NA,TRBV27,CASSSNGGGGPYEQYF,TGTGCCAGCAGTTCCAATGGAGGGGGGGGCCCCTACGAGCAGTACTTC
TRBJ2-1,NA,TRBV5-1,CASKDQGGAYNEQFF,TGCGCCAGCAAGGATCAGGGGGGAGCCTACAATGAGCAGTTCTTC
TRBJ1-1,TRBD1,TRBV2,CATHRQGGNTEAFF,TGTGCCACCCACCGCCAGGGGGGGAACACTGAAGCTTTCTTT
TRBJ1-3,TRBD1,TRBV28,CASSEPGQGSVGGNTIYF,TGTGCCAGCAGTGAACCGGGACAGGGATCAGTAGGCGGAAACACCATATATTTT
TRBJ2-5,TRBD1,TRBV2,CASSEVLQGMQETQYF,TGTGCCAGCAGTGAAGTATTACAGGGGATGCAAGAGACCCAGTACTTC
TRBJ2-7,NA,TRBV7-3,CASSLTRYDEQYF,TGTGCCAGCAGCTTAACGAGATACGACGAGCAGTACTTC
TRBJ1-3,TRBD1,TRBV4-1,CASSQDRAGNTIYF,TGCGCCAGCAGCCAGGACAGGGCCGGAAACACCATATATTTT
TRBJ1-3,TRBD1,TRBV28,CASRGAGTAASGNTIYF,TGTGCCAGCAGGGGGGCGGGGACAGCCGCCTCTGGAAACACCATATATTTT
TRBJ1-6,NA,TRBV11-2,CASSQGSNGSPLHF,TGTGCCAGCAGCCAAGGGAGTAACGGTTCACCCCTCCACTTT
TRBJ2-5,TRBD1,TRBV6-1,CASSGDRQETQYF,TGTGCCAGCAGTGGGGACAGACAAGAGACCCAGTACTTC
TRBJ2-3,TRBD2,TRBV29-1,CSVSTSRGTQYF,TGCAGCGTGTCGACTAGCCGTGGTACGCAGTATTTT
TRBJ2-4,NA,TRBV5-1,CASSAEPTTGAKNIQYF,TGCGCCAGCAGCGCGGAACCGACCACCGGGGCCAAAAACATTCAGTACTTC
TRBJ2-1,NA,TRBV5-6,CASSSLMGESNEQFF,TGTGCCAGCAGCTCTTTGATGGGAGAATCCAATGAGCAGTTCTTC
TRBJ1-3,NA,TRBV4-1,CASSPDRKRNTIYF,TGCGCCAGCAGCCCCGACAGGAAGAGAAACACCATATATTTT
TRBJ1-1,TRBD1,TRBV28,CASSIHDGTGQRVNTEAFF,TGTGCCAGCAGTATACACGACGGGACAGGGCAGAGAGTGAACACTGAAGCTTTCTTT
TRBJ2-7,TRBD1,TRBV28,CASSFPGQGSYEQYF,TGTGCCAGCAGTTTCCCGGGACAGGGATCCTACGAGCAGTACTTC
TRBJ1-1,TRBD1,TRBV19,CASSLGQENTEAFF,TGTGCCAGTAGCCTGGGACAGGAAAACACTGAAGCTTTCTTT
TRBJ2-7,NA,TRBV28,CASRSPRDSDEQYF,TGTGCCAGCAGATCCCCCCGGGACTCCGACGAGCAGTACTTC
TRBJ1-6,TRBD1,TRBV5-6,CASSSRPGTGGRDSPLHF,TGTGCCAGCAGCTCTCGCCCCGGGACAGGGGGCCGGGATTCACCCCTCCACTTT
TRBJ2-7,TRBD1,TRBV9,CASSIGQGGTYEQYF,TGTGCCAGCAGCATAGGACAGGGGGGGACCTACGAGCAGTACTTC
TRBJ2-7,TRBD2,TRBV28,CASTTDRDGTSGRYEQYF,TGTGCCAGCACCACGGACAGGGACGGGACTAGCGGGAGGTACGAGCAGTACTTC
TRBJ2-2,TRBD2,TRBV7-3,CASSLIDGRKGGELFF,TGTGCCAGCAGCTTAATTGACGGGAGGAAGGGCGGGGAGCTGTTTTTT
TRBJ1-6,TRBD1,TRBV5-1,CASSYRTGGINSPLHF,TGCGCCAGCAGCTATCGGACAGGGGGAATTAATTCACCCCTCCACTTT
TRBJ2-5,NA,TRBV10-3,CAINRGEETQYF,TGTGCCATCAATCGGGGTGAAGAGACCCAGTACTTC
TRBJ2-7,NA,TRBV2,CASSENDGSSNEQYF,TGTGCCAGCAGTGAAAATGACGGGTCCTCCAACGAGCAGTACTTC
TRBJ2-3,NA,TRBV5-1,CASSPTGTDTQYF,TGCGCCAGCAGCCCGACTGGCACAGATACGCAGTATTTT
TRBJ2-1,NA,TRBV7-9,CASSRLVIEQFF,TGTGCCAGCAGTCGACTAGTTATTGAGCAGTTCTTC
TRBJ2-5,NA,TRBV6-6,CASNRDQETQYF,TGTGCCAGTAACAGGGACCAAGAGACCCAGTACTTC
TRBJ2-7,NA,TRBV4-2,CASSQGGFYYEQYF,TGTGCCAGCAGCCAAGGAGGGTTCTACTACGAGCAGTACTTC
TRBJ2-7,NA,TRBV5-1,CASSLSGQSYEQYF,TGCGCCAGCAGCTTGTCCGGACAGAGCTACGAGCAGTACTTC
TRBJ2-7,TRBD2,TRBV6-1,CASRLASTYEQYF,TGTGCCAGCAGACTAGCGAGCACCTACGAGCAGTACTTC